This T cell receptor (beta chain) was documented in a study of cytomegalovirus exposure and HLA in healthy donors. Broader study findings: Upon later analysis, HLA-associated TCR beta chains proved more clonally expanded than other, equally common chains. One later analysis reportedly identified an Asian-associated ancestry cluster that showed fewer N-insertions than the approximately 710-donor mean.

Every donor was a healthy person donating bone marrow. While unrecorded immune exposures were likely, the donors were nominally healthy when sampled. As regards this clone: Its antigen remains unidentified.

The CDR3 sequence is 13 residues long. CDR1 and CDR2 from the germline V gene are MNHEY and SMNVEV (reference sequence). V lost 6 bases, J lost 8 bases, and 7 bases stayed unmatched. The PCR used 60 Vbeta and 13 Jbeta primers. Measured with immunoSEQ multiplex PCR; TCRdb has only the in-frame clones, and not every one. Found here are 90,000 to 150,000 clones, less than 85% of them singletons; the top ten hold about 4%. Input material: PBMCs. This TCR came from a woman aged 40 to 50 in good health and CMV-seronegative. The genes are TRBV27 and TRBJ2-4, with 7 bases fitting TRBD2. The CDR3 reads CASSSPGGDIQYF. The CDR3 DNA reads TGTGCCAGCAGCTCCCCGGGAGGAGACATTCAGTACTTC.